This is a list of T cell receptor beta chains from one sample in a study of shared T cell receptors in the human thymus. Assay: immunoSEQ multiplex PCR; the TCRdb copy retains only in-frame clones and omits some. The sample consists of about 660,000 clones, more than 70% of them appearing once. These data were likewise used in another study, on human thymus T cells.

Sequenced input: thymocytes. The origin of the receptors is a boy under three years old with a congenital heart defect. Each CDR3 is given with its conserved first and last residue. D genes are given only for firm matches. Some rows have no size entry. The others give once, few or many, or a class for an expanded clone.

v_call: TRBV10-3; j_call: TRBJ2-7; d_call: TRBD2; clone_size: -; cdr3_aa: CAISGLAGGQEQYF; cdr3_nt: TGTGCCATCAGTGGACTAGCGGGGGGGCAGGAGCAGTACTTC
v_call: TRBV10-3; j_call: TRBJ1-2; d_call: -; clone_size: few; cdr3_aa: CATGGGPYGYTF; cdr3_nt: TGTGCCACCGGGGGTGGGCCCTATGGCTACACCTTC
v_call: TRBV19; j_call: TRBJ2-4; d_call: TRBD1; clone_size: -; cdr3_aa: CASSLVVTGMVENIQYF; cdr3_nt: TGTGCCAGTAGTCTTGTGGTGACAGGGATGGTTGAAAACATTCAGTACTTC
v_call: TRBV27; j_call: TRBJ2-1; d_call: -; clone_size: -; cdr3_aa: CASYRENEQFF; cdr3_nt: TGTGCCAGTTACAGGGAGAATGAGCAGTTCTTC
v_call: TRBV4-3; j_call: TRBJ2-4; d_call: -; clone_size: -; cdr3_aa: CASSQHRGLAKNIQYF; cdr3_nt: TGCGCCAGCAGCCAGCACAGGGGACTAGCCAAAAACATTCAGTACTTC
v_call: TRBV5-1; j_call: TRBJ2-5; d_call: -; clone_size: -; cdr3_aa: CASSLPPGERSQETQYF; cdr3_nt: TGCGCCAGCAGCCTCCCCCCGGGGGAGAGGTCCCAAGAGACCCAGTACTTC
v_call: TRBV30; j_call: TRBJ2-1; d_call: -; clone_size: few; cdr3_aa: CAWNRGGLVEQFF; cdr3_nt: TGTGCCTGGAACAGGGGGGGGCTAGTTGAGCAGTTCTTC
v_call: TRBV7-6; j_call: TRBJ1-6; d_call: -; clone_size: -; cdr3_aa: CASSLVALGLTPLHF; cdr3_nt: TGTGCCAGCAGCTTAGTTGCCCTGGGCTTGACACCCCTCCACTTT
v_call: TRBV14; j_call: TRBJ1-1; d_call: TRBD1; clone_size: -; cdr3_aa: CASSLRRQGQNTEAFF; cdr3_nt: TGTGCCAGCAGCTTACGTCGACAGGGACAGAACACTGAAGCTTTCTTT
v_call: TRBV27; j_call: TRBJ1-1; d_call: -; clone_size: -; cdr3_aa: CASSPRTDNTEAFF; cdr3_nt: TGTGCCAGCAGTCCTAGGACAGACAACACTGAAGCTTTCTTT
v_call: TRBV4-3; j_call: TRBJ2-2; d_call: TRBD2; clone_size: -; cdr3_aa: CASSQDMAGEVAGELFF; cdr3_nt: TGCGCCAGCAGCCAAGATATGGCGGGAGAAGTGGCCGGGGAGCTGTTTTTT
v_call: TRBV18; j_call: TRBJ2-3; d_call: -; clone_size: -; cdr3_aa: CASSPDSGIDTQYF; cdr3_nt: TGTGCCAGCTCACCGGACAGTGGGATAGATACGCAGTATTTT
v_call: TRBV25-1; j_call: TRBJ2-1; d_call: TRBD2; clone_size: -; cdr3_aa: CASSGTLGLAGGDEQFF; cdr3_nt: TGTGCCAGCAGCGGCACCCTCGGACTAGCGGGAGGCGATGAGCAGTTCTTC
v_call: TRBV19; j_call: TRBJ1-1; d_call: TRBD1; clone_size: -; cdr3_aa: CASSIALTDRGDTEAFF; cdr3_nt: TGTGCCAGTAGTATAGCCCTCACCGACAGGGGGGACACTGAAGCTTTCTTT
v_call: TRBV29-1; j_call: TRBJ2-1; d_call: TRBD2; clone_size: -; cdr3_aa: CSVPGGIYNEQFF; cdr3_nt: TGCAGTGTTCCGGGAGGGATCTACAATGAGCAGTTCTTC
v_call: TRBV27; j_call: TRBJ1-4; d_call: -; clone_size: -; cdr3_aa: CASSSPLEGGKNEKLFF; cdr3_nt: TGTGCCAGCAGTTCACCCCTCGAGGGAGGGAAGAATGAAAAACTGTTTTTT
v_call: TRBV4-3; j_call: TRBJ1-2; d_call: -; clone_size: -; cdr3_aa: CASSQEIGFYGYTF; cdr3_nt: TGCGCCAGCAGCCAAGAAATCGGGTTCTATGGCTACACCTTC
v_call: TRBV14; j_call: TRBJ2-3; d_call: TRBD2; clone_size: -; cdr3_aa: CASSRSGRAGNPGYTQYF; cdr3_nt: TGTGCCAGCAGCCGGAGCGGGAGGGCCGGCAACCCGGGTTATACGCAGTATTTT
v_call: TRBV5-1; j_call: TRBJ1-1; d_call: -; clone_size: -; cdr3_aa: CASSVTPQGRDTEAFF; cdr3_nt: TGCGCCAGCAGCGTAACCCCCCAGGGGAGGGACACTGAAGCTTTCTTT
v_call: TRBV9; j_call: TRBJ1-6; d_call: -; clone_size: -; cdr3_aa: CASSGDNSESLHF; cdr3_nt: TGTGCCAGCAGCGGGGACAATTCAGAGTCCCTCCACTTT
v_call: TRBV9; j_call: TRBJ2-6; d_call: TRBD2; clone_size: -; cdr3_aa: CASSVGLAGDPSGANVLTF; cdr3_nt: TGTGCCAGCAGCGTGGGACTAGCGGGGGATCCCTCTGGGGCCAACGTCCTGACTTTC
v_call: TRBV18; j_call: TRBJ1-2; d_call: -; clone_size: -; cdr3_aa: CASSPIGSGYGYTF; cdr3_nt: TGTGCCAGCTCACCAATAGGGTCGGGGTATGGCTACACCTTC
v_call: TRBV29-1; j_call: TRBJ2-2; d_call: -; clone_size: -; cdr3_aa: CSVESWLEGTLFF; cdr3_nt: TGCAGCGTTGAAAGTTGGTTGGAGGGGACGCTGTTTTTT
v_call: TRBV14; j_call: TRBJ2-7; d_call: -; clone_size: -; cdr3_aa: CASSQGLSYEQYF; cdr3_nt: TGTGCCAGCAGCCAAGGACTCTCCTACGAGCAGTACTTC
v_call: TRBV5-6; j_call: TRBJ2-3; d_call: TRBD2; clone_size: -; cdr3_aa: CASSLGGRKRGGQGDTQYF; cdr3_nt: TGTGCCAGCAGCTTGGGAGGGAGGAAGCGGGGGGGCCAGGGAGATACGCAGTATTTT
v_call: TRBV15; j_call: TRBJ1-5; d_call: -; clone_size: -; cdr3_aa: CATSRVPGDGNQPQHF; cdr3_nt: TGTGCCACCAGCAGAGTCCCGGGGGACGGCAATCAGCCCCAGCATTTT
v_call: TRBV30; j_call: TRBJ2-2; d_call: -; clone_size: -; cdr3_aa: CAWIGSWRGLGRAGELFF; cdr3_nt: TGTGCCTGGATAGGGTCCTGGCGGGGGCTCGGTAGGGCCGGGGAGCTGTTTTTT
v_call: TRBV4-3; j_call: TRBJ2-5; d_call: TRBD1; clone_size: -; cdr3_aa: CASSQVPPRDRDYETQYF; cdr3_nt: TGCGCCAGCAGCCAAGTGCCCCCCAGGGACAGGGATTATGAGACCCAGTACTTC
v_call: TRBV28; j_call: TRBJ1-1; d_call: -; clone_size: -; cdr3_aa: CASSLKQGGNTEAFF; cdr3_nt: TGTGCCAGCAGTTTAAAGCAGGGCGGGAACACTGAAGCTTTCTTT
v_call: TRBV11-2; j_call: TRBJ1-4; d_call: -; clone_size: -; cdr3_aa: CASSLENDRTNEKLFF; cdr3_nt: TGTGCCAGCAGCTTAGAAAACGACAGAACGAATGAAAAACTGTTTTTT
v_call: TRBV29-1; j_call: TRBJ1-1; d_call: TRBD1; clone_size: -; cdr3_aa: CSVDTGGTEAFF; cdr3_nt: TGCAGCGTGGACACAGGGGGCACTGAAGCTTTCTTT
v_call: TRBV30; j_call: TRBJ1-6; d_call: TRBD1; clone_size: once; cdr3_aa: CAWSLGQASPLHF; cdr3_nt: TGTGCCTGGAGTCTAGGACAGGCTTCACCCCTCCACTTT
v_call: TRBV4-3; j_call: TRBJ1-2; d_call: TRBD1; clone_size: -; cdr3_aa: CASSQVKQGDRTLYGYTF; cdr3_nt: TGCGCCAGCAGCCAAGTCAAACAGGGGGACAGGACCCTCTATGGCTACACCTTC
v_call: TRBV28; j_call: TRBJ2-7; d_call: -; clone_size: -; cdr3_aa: CASRALGGSYEQYF; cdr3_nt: TGTGCCAGCAGAGCCCTAGGCGGGTCCTACGAGCAGTACTTC
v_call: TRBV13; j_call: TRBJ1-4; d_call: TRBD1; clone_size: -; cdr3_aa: CASSLGPPRQGTNEKLFF; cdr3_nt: TGTGCCAGCAGCTTAGGCCCACCCCGACAGGGAACTAATGAAAAACTGTTTTTT
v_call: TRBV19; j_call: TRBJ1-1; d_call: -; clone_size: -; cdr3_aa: CASSIGEKGANTEAFF; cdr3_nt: TGTGCCAGTAGTATAGGGGAGAAAGGTGCGAACACTGAAGCTTTCTTT
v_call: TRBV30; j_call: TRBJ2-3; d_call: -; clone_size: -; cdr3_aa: CAWSVQGDKDTDTQYF; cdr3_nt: TGTGCCTGGAGTGTACAAGGGGACAAAGACACAGATACGCAGTATTTT
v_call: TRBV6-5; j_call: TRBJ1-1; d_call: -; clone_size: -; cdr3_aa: CASSYRGNPMNTEAFF; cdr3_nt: TGTGCCAGCAGTTACAGGGGAAACCCCATGAACACTGAAGCTTTCTTT
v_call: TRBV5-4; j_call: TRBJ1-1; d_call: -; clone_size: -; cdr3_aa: CASSFRPEKRLTEAFF; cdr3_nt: TGTGCCAGCAGCTTCCGGCCAGAGAAGAGACTCACTGAAGCTTTCTTT
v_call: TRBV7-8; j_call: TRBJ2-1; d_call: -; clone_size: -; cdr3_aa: CASSLQNEQFF; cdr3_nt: TGTGCCAGCAGCCTCCAGAATGAGCAGTTCTTC
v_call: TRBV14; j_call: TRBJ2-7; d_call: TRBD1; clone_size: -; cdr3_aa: CASSQPGQVTYEQYF; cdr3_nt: TGTGCCAGCAGCCAACCGGGACAGGTCACCTACGAGCAGTACTTC
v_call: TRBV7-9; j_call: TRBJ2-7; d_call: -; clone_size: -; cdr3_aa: CASSFSGYEQYF; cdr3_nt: TGTGCCAGCAGCTTTTCGGGTTACGAGCAGTACTTC
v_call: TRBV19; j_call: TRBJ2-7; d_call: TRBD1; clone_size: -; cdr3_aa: CAIKDRESNEQYF; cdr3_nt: TGTGCCATCAAGGACAGGGAAAGTAACGAGCAGTACTTC
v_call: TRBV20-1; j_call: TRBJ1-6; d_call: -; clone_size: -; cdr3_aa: CSPRGEPLHF; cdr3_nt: TGCAGTCCGCGGGGAGAACCCCTCCACTTT
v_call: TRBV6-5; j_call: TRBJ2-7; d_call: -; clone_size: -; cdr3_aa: CASSYSKRRDHEYF; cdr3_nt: TGTGCCAGCAGTTACTCGAAGAGGAGGGACCACGAGTACTTC
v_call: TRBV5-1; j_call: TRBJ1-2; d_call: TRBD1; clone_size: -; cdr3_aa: CASSFDRVRYGYTF; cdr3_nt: TGCGCCAGCAGCTTCGACAGGGTGCGCTATGGCTACACCTTC
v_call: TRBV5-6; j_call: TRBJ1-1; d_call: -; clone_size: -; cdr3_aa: CASSLTVNTEAFF; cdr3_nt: TGTGCCAGCAGCTTGACAGTTAACACTGAAGCTTTCTTT
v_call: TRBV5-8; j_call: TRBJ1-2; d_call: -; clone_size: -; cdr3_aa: CASSLAEGGIGYGYTF; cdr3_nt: TGTGCCAGCAGCTTGGCAGAAGGGGGTATCGGCTATGGCTACACCTTC
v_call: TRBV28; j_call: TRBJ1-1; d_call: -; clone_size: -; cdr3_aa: CASSLRVNTEAFF; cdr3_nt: TGTGCCAGCAGTTTACGCGTGAACACTGAAGCTTTCTTT
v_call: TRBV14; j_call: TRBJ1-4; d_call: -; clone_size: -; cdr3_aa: CASSRPSEKLFF; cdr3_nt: TGTGCCAGCAGTCGCCCCAGTGAAAAACTGTTTTTT
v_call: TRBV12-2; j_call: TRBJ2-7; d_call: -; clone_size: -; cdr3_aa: CASRSQSIRVCSYEQYF; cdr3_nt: TGTGCAAGTCGCTCCCAGTCGATCCGGGTTTGTTCCTACGAGCAGTACTTC
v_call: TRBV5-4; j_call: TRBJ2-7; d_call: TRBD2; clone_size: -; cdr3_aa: CASSLVDTGGDVCEQYF; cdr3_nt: TGTGCCAGCAGCTTGGTAGATACGGGGGGAGACGTATGCGAGCAGTACTTC
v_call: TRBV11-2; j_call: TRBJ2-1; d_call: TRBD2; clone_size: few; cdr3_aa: CASSLVVLAGGPSEQFF; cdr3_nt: TGTGCCAGCAGCTTAGTGGTACTAGCGGGAGGGCCGAGTGAGCAGTTCTTC
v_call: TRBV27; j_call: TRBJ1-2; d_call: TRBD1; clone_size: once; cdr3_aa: CASTSGQGGLGYTF; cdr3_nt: TGTGCCAGCACCTCGGGACAGGGGGGCCTTGGCTACACCTTC
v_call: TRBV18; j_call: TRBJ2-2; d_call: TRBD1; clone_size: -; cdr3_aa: CASSPDWTGANTGELFF; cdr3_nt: TGTGCCAGCTCACCCGACTGGACAGGAGCGAACACCGGGGAGCTGTTTTTT
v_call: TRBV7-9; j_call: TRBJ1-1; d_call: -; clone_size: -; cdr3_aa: CASSLTYTEAFF; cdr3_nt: TGTGCCAGCAGCTTAACTTACACTGAAGCTTTCTTT